The 14 T cell receptor beta chains below were found in one sample sequenced in a study of blood T cell repertoires in COVID-19. The repertoire was sequenced with immunoSEQ multiplex PCR; TCRdb's copy has only in-frame clones and lacks some. This sample has about 210,000 clones, with over 75% found just once. Specimen: peripheral blood. These receptors originate from a woman between 35 and 50 years old with acute or convalescent COVID-19.

The J gene is TRBJ1-5, the V gene TRBV19, with TRBD1 identical over 9 bases. V gave up 9 bases and J gave up 6 bases; unmatched junction bases: 6. The CDR3 has 13 residues. Germline CDR1 is LNHDA and CDR2 is SQIVND (reference sequence). The CDR3 loop is CASSQGAGQPQHF. As DNA, the CDR3 is TGTGCCAGCTCACAGGGGGCAGGTCAGCCCCAGCATTTT.

The rearrangement links TRBV12-3 or TRBV12-4 to TRBJ1-6, with 8 positions matching TRBD1. With V trimmed by 5 bases and J by 8 bases, 2 bases remained unmatched. The CDR3 length is 13 residues. CDR3 region: CASSRTGYSPLHF. DNA of the CDR3: TGTGCCAGCAGTCGGACAGGGTATTCACCCCTCCACTTT.

The J gene is TRBJ1-1, the V gene TRBV5-5; 7 bases are a match to TRBD1. The CDR3 runs 15 residues. V shed 1 base, J shed 6 bases, and the junction held 9 bases outside the gene matches. Germline V gene sequence: CDR1 SGHKS, CDR2 YYEKEE (reference sequence). CDR3 DNA sequence: TGTGCCAGCAGCTTGTCCAGGGGGGCGCTCGCTGAAGCTTTCTTT. It is translated as CASSLSRGALAEAFF.

The chain recombines TRBV2 with TRBJ1-2, with a possible D match to TRBD1 (6 bases). This CDR3 is built from 14 residues. Germline lookup yields CDR1 SNHLY and CDR2 FYNNEI. Between the trimmed V and J ends, which lost 1 base and 8 bases, there was a span of 14 bases. In nucleotides, the CDR3 is TGTGCCAGCAGTGAAGTGGGGGCCCGGGGAGGCTACACCTTC. It yields the protein CASSEVGARGGYTF.

V usage is TRBV14 and J usage is TRBJ2-7; D not certain. The CDR3 is made up of 13 amino acids. V lost 1 base to trimming and J lost 3 bases, with 7 bases between them. The germline gives CDR1 SGHDN, CDR2 FVKESK. CDR3 sequence: CASSQGNYYEQYV. The CDR3 DNA reads as TGTGCCAGCAGCCAAGGAAACTACTACGAGCAGTACGTC.

This chain uses TRBV5-1 with TRBJ2-5; 12 bases agree with TRBD1. The germline V gene encodes CDR1 SGHRS and CDR2 YFSETQ. The CDR3 is made up of 16 amino acids. Germline trimming cut 4 bases from V and 5 bases from J; bases unmatched to any gene: 9. In DNA, the CDR3 is TGCGCCAGCAGCCTTACCGGGACAGGGGGCCCGGAGACCCAGTACTTC. This translates into CASSLTGTGGPETQYF.

The CDR3 sequence is CASTRAGNTEAFF. The CDR3 DNA follows: TGTGCCAGCACGAGGGCAGGGAACACTGAAGCTTTCTTT. The genes are TRBV16 and TRBJ1-1; D is unresolved. V was pared by 7 bases and J by 1 base, with 10 bases between. This CDR3 has 13 residues. Germline V CDR1 and CDR2: KGHSY, FQNENV.

This chain joins TRBV12-3 or TRBV12-4 and TRBJ1-1, with D unclear. Between the trimmed V and J ends, which lost 7 bases and 5 bases, there was a span of 14 bases. This CDR3 contains 13 residues. For the CDR3, the DNA is TGTGCCAGCACCCTTGTCGGGAGGACTGAAGCTTTCTTT. Protein: CASTLVGRTEAFF.

Only a few counts were recorded for this clone. Other DNA sequences in the sample encode the same CDR3. The V and J genes are TRBV5-4 and TRBJ1-3, with a possible D match to TRBD1 (5 bases). Germline values: CDR1 SGHNT, CDR2 YYREEE (reference sequence). This CDR3 spans 15 amino acids. Trimming stripped 0 bases from V and 2 bases from J, with 9 bases between. This CDR3 is CASSLVSGPGNTIYF. The CDR3 coding sequence is TGTGCCAGCAGCTTGGTATCAGGGCCTGGAAACACCATATATTTT.

The V gene is TRBV29-1, the J gene TRBJ1-2; TRBD1 matches 10 bases. This CDR3 has 13 amino acids. The V segment lost 4 bases and the J segment 10 bases; nucleotides outside the gene matches: 9. Germline V gene lookup returns CDR1 SQVTM and CDR2 ANQGSEA. The CDR3 spells CSVGSTGTGDYTF. The CDR3 DNA reads TGCAGCGTTGGTTCTACCGGGACAGGGGACTACACCTTC.

Notes on this clone: This sequence may be a read error, since a much larger clone differs from it by one base. This sample includes further DNA sequences coding for the same CDR3. The V call is TRBV9, the J call TRBJ1-2, with D possibly TRBD1 on 6 matching bases. The CDR3 extends over 13 amino acids. The germline V and J ends were trimmed by 2 bases and 2 bases, with 7 bases remaining between them. CDR1 is SGDLS, CDR2 YYNGEE, per germline. The CDR3 DNA follows: TGTGCCAGCAGCGTCGACAGGAACTATGGCTACACCTTC. It is translated as CASSVDRNYGYTF.

The gene calls are TRBV5-5 and TRBJ2-3; TRBD1 matches 8 bases. This CDR3 is 17 amino acids long. The junction had 8 bases not matched to a gene; V was cut back by 2 bases and J by 0 bases. Germline CDR1 SGHKS, CDR2 YYEKEE (reference sequence). CDR3 loop: CASSFGQGSTSTDTQYF. The CDR3 DNA reads as TGTGCCAGCAGCTTCGGACAGGGATCGACTAGCACAGATACGCAGTATTTT.

The chain combines TRBV11-2 with TRBJ1-1; D remains unclear. The ends were cut back, 1 base at V and 1 base at J, with 7 bases in the middle. Germline CDR1 and CDR2: SGHAT and FQNNGV. This CDR3 contains 14 residues. The CDR3 DNA is TGTGCCAGCAGCTTAGTCCGGAGGAACACTGAAGCTTTCTTT. Translated: CASSLVRRNTEAFF. The complete variable domain, with remaining parts taken from reference TRBV11-2 and TRBJ1-1, reads EAGVAQSPRYKIIEKRQSVAFWCNPISGHATLYWYQQILGQGPKLLIQFQNNGVVDDSQLPKDRFSAERLKGVDSTLKIQPAKLEDSAVYLCASSLVRRNTEAFFGQGTRLTVV.

The chain links TRBV3-1 (or the pseudogene TRBV3-2) to TRBJ2-5, with TRBD2 as a possible D gene (6 bases). The CDR3 extends over 15 amino acids. CDR1 and CDR2 (germline): LGHDT, YNNKEL (reference sequence). V was trimmed by 0 bases and J by 5 bases, leaving 13 bases between them. CDR3 in amino acids: CASSQEVGTYETQYF. CDR3 coding DNA: TGTGCCAGCAGCCAAGAGGTGGGGACTTACGAGACCCAGTACTTC.